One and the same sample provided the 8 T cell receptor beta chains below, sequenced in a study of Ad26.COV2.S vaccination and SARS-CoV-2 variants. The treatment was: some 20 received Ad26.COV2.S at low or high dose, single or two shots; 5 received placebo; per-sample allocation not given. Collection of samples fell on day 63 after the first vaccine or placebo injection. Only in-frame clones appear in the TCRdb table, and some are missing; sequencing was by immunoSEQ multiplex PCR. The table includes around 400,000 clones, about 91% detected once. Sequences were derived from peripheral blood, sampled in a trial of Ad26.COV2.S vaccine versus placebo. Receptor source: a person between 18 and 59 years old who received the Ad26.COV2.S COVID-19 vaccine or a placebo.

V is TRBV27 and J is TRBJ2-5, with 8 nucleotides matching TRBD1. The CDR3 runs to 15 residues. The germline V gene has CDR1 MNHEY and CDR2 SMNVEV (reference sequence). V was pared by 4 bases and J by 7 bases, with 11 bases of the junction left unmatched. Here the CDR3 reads CASSYRGGTGGTQYF. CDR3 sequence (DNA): TGTGCCAGCAGTTATAGAGGGGGGACAGGCGGGACCCAGTACTTC.

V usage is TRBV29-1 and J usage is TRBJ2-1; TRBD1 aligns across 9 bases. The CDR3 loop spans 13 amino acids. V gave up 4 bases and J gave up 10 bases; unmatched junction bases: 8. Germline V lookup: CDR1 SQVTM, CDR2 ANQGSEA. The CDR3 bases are TGCAGCGTTGGGGGACAGGGTCTGAGGGAGCAGTTCTTC. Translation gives CSVGGQGLREQFF.

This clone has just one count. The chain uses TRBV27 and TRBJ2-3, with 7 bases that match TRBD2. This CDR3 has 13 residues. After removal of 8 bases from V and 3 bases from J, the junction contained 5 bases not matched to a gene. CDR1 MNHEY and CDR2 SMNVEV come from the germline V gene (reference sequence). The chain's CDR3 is CASRAGVTDTQYF. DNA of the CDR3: TGTGCCAGCCGGGCGGGAGTGACAGATACGCAGTATTTT.

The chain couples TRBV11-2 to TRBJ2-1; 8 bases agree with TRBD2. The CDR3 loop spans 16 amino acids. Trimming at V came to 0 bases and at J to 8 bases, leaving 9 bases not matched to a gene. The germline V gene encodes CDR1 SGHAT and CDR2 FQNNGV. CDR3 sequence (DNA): TGTGCCAGCAGCTTAGATCGGATAGCGGGAACGGATGAGCAGTTCTTC. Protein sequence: CASSLDRIAGTDEQFF.

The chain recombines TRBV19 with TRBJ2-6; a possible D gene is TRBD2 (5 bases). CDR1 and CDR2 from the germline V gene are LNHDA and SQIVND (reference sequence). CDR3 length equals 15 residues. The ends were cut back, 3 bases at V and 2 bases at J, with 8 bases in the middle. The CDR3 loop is CASSMMRAGANVLTF. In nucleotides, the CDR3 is TGTGCCAGTAGTATGATGCGGGCTGGGGCCAACGTCCTGACTTTC.

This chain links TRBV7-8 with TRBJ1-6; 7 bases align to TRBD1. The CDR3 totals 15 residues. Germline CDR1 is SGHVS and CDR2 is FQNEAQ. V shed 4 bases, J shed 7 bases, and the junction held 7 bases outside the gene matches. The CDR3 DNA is TGTGCCAGCAGCTCTACAGGGGTTCGGAATTCACCCCTCCACTTT. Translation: CASSSTGVRNSPLHF.

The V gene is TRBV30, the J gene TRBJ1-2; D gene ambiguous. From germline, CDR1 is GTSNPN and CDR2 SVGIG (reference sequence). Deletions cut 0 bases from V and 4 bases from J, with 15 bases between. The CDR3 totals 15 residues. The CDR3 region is CAWSVGPSQVYGYTF. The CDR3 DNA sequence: TGTGCCTGGAGTGTAGGCCCCAGTCAGGTCTATGGCTACACCTTC.

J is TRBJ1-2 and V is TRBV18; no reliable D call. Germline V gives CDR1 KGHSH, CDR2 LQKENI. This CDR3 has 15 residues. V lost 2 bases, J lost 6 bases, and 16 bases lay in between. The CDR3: CASSPIAGGLHGYTF. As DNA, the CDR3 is TGTGCCAGCTCACCAATCGCAGGAGGGCTCCATGGCTACACCTTC.